The sequence of this T cell receptor (beta chain) was determined in a study of blood T cell repertoires in COVID-19. Study-level background: COVID-19 samples from acute and convalescent phases originated in the United States, Italy and Spain. PBMCs, B-cell-depleted T cells, or T cells provided the cDNA or gDNA that made up the material.

Sequencing was performed with immunoSEQ multiplex PCR; in TCRdb, only in-frame clones are kept and a portion is missing. The table has 300,000 to 400,000 clones, over 75% seen once. V shed 4 bases and J shed 0 bases, with 4 bases lying between them. Germline V lookup: CDR1 MGHRA, CDR2 YSYEKL. The CDR3 extends over 13 amino acids. Seattle patient enrollment occurred during active infection, with longitudinal follow-up thereafter. The clonotype originates from a woman aged 55-69 years with COVID-19, enrolled during active disease. Sequences were obtained from peripheral blood. This chain links TRBV4-1 with TRBJ1-3; D gene unclear. The CDR3 coding sequence is TGCGCCAGCAGCCCTCCCTCTGGAAACACCATATATTTT. Translation gives CASSPPSGNTIYF.